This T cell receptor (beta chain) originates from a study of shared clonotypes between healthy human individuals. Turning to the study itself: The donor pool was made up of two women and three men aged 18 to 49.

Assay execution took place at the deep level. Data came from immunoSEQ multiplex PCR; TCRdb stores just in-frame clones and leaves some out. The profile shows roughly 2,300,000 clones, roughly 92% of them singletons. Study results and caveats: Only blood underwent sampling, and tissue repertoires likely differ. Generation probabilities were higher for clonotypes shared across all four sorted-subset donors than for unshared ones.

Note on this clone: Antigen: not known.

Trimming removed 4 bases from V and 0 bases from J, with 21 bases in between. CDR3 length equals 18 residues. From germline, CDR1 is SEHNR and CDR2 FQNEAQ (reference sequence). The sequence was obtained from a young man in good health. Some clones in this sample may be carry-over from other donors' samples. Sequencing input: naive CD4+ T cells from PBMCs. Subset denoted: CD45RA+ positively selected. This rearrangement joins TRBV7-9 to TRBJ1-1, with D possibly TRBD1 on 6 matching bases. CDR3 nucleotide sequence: TGTGCCAGCAGCTCAAAAATGCAGGGGCGTCTCATGAACACTGAAGCTTTCTTT. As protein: CASSSKMQGRLMNTEAFF. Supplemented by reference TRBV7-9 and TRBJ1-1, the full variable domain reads DTGVSQNPRHKITKRGQNVTFRCDPISEHNRLYWYRQTLGQGPEFLTYFQNEAQLEKSRLLSDRFSAERPKGSFSTLEIQRTEQGDSAMYLCASSSKMQGRLMNTEAFFGQGTRLTVV.